These 21 T cell receptor beta chains share one sample of origin, sequenced in a study of T cells after yellow fever vaccination. One entry per CDR3 protein results from TCRdb running MiXCR on the 5' RACE reads. The sample contains 500,000 to 650,000 distinct CDR3 sequences, about 15% of which appear only once. Sequencing was performed on PBMCs, taken around 5 days after the first yellow fever vaccination. The receptors derive from a man aged 18 to 29 who received the YFV17D yellow fever vaccine.

The J gene is TRBJ1-1, the V gene TRBV11-2, with D tentatively TRBD1 (6 bases). V lost 4 bases and J 6 bases, leaving 15 bases between the germline ends. The germline gives CDR1 SGHAT, CDR2 FQNNGV. The length of the CDR3 is 14 residues. CDR3: CASSSDRRLAEAFF. CDR3 DNA sequence: TGTGCCAGCAGCTCGGACAGACGCCTCGCTGAAGCTTTCTTT.

The chain joins TRBV7-8 to TRBJ2-5; D is ambiguous. Germline V gene lookup returns CDR1 SGHVS and CDR2 FQNEAQ. The V and J ends lost 4 bases and 3 bases respectively, with 9 bases between them. The CDR3 is 13 amino acids. Here the CDR3 DNA reads TGTGCCAGCAGCTCCCCCCCCGAAGAGACCCAGTACTTC. It yields the protein CASSSPPEETQYF.

This clonotype appeared a few times. The chain has TRBV7-9 and TRBJ2-3; 7 nucleotides agree with TRBD2. Losses at the gene ends were 5 bases for V and 0 bases for J; bases not matched to a gene: 11. The CDR3 length is 17 residues. Germline assignment: CDR1 SEHNR and CDR2 FQNEAQ (reference sequence). Here the CDR3 reads CASSRPPGTTSTDTQYF. The CDR3 DNA follows: TGTGCCAGCAGCCGACCCCCTGGGACTACTAGCACAGATACGCAGTATTTT.

This chain connects TRBV6-1 to TRBJ2-1, with TRBD1 as a possible D gene (6 bases). This CDR3 spans 17 amino acids. V was trimmed by 2 bases and J by 3 bases, leaving 17 bases between them. Per germline, CDR1 MNHNS and CDR2 SASEGT. CDR3 region: CASSERDRIIVYNEQFF. The CDR3 bases are TGTGCCAGCAGTGAACGTGACAGGATAATAGTCTACAATGAGCAGTTCTTC.

A few counts support this clonotype. The rearrangement links TRBV5-1 to TRBJ1-1, with TRBD1 matching 7 bases. Unmatched junction bases numbered 7, after V lost 4 bases and J lost 10 bases. Germline values: CDR1 SGHRS, CDR2 YFSETQ. The CDR3 is made up of 12 amino acids. CDR3 bases: TGCGCCAGCAGCGCAGACAGGGATGTAGCTTTCTTT. Protein: CASSADRDVAFF.

This clonotype appeared a few times. The chain employs TRBV19 and TRBJ1-2; D is perhaps TRBD1 (5 bases). Per the germline V gene, CDR1 is LNHDA and CDR2 is SQIVND (reference sequence). The CDR3 spans 12 residues. Trimming shortened V by 7 bases and J by 4 bases, and 10 bases separated the two germline ends. CDR3 nucleotides: TGTGCCAGTAAACGGGACCCCTATGGCTACACCTTC. Residues: CASKRDPYGYTF. The whole variable domain, filled in from reference TRBV19 and TRBJ1-2, reads DGGITQSPKYLFRKEGQNVTLSCEQNLNHDAMYWYRQDPGQGLRLIYYSQIVNDFQKGDIAEGYSVSREKKESFPLTVTSAQKNPTAFYLCASKRDPYGYTFGSGTRLTVV.

The sample holds many counts of this clonotype. This chain links TRBV11-2 with TRBJ2-1, with 10 bases identical to TRBD2. V dropped 5 bases and J dropped 7; count of bases not matched to a gene: 2. This CDR3 has 13 amino acids. CDR1 and CDR2 (germline): SGHAT, FQNNGV. The CDR3 sequence: CASSTSGENEQFF. In DNA form, the CDR3 reads TGTGCCAGCAGCACTAGCGGGGAGAATGAGCAGTTCTTC.

The chain recombines TRBV7-2 with TRBJ1-2, with D uncertain. The germline V gene has CDR1 SGHTA and CDR2 FQGNSA. This CDR3 comprises 13 residues. V lost 5 bases and J lost 8, with 15 bases in between. The CDR3 bases are TGTGCCAGCAGCCCCCGAGCAGGCCCAGGCTACACCTTC. This gives the protein CASSPRAGPGYTF.

This clonotype was recorded a few times. The chain couples TRBV13 to TRBJ2-2; TRBD2 matches at 9 bases. Germline V gene data show CDR1 as PRHDT and CDR2 as FYEKMQ (reference sequence). Trimming took 6 bases from V and 4 from J; bases not matched to a gene: 9. The CDR3 is made up of 16 amino acids. Here the CDR3 DNA reads TGTGCCAGCAGACCTAGTAGCGGGGGACCCACCGGGGAGCTGTTTTTT. Its translation is CASRPSSGGPTGELFF.

The V and J genes are TRBV28 and TRBJ2-5; D possibly matches TRBD1 or TRBD2 (6 bases each). Trimming stripped 9 bases from V and 4 bases from J, with 12 bases between. Per the germline V gene, CDR1 is MDHEN and CDR2 is SYDVKM. This CDR3 region has 12 residues. The CDR3 DNA follows: TGTGCCAGTCAGACGGGGGCAGAGACCCAGTACTTC. Translating gives CASQTGAETQYF.

The chain joins TRBV15 to TRBJ1-6, with TRBD1 matching 8 bases. CDR1 is LNHNV, CDR2 YYDKDF, per germline (reference sequence). J lost 14 bases, V lost 2 bases, and 8 bases had no gene match. The CDR3 contains 14 residues. CDR3 DNA: TGTGCCACCAGCAGATACATGACAGGGGTATCCCTCCACTTT. This gives the protein CATSRYMTGVSLHF.

The rearrangement uses TRBV6-1 and TRBJ2-1, with D maybe TRBD1 (6 bases). The ends were cut back, 5 bases at V and 2 bases at J, with 13 bases in the middle. The CDR3 sequence is 15 residues long. The germline gives CDR1 MNHNS, CDR2 SASEGT. The CDR3 nucleotides read TGTGCCAGCAGTCCCCTCAGGGGCACCTACAATGAGCAGTTCTTC. Amino acids: CASSPLRGTYNEQFF.

V is TRBV20-1 and J is TRBJ2-6; the D call may be TRBD1 or TRBD2 (5 bases each). The germline CDR1 and CDR2 sequences are DFQATT and SNEGSKA (reference sequence). The V end was cut by 6 bases, the J end by 2 bases, with 11 bases between. The CDR3 loop spans 14 amino acids. CDR3 DNA: TGCAGTGCCAGGGAGAACACTGGGGCCAACGTCCTGACTTTC. It translates to CSARENTGANVLTF.

This clonotype occurred many times. The V call is TRBV5-1, the J call TRBJ1-2; D is uncertain. CDR3 length equals 13 residues. In germline, CDR1 is SGHRS, CDR2 YFSETQ. Trimming shortened V by 0 bases and J by 4 bases, and 7 bases separated the two germline ends. CDR3 bases: TGCGCCAGCAGCTTGGAACGGCTCTATGGCTACACCTTC. Its translation: CASSLERLYGYTF.

In this sample, this clonotype turned up a few times. The chain employs TRBV7-3 and TRBJ2-3, with 8 positions matching TRBD2. Germline assignment: CDR1 SGHTA and CDR2 FQGTGA. This CDR3 contains 18 residues. Unmatched junction bases numbered 10, after V lost 2 bases and J lost 0 bases. In DNA, the CDR3 is TGTGCCAGCAGCTTATACCCTAGCGGGCCTTCTAGCACAGATACGCAGTATTTT. Its protein is CASSLYPSGPSSTDTQYF.

V and J are TRBV20-1 and TRBJ2-1; TRBD2 aligns across 8 bases. There are 13 residues in the CDR3. From germline, CDR1 is DFQATT and CDR2 SNEGSKA (reference sequence). The V segment lost 4 bases and the J segment 2 bases; nucleotides outside the gene matches: 1. The CDR3 nucleotides read TGCAGTGCTACAGCGGGGGCCTACAATGAGCAGTTCTTC. Its protein product is CSATAGAYNEQFF.

V is TRBV5-1 and J is TRBJ1-1; D is possibly TRBD1 (5 bases). There are 15 residues in the CDR3. The germline V gene encodes CDR1 SGHRS and CDR2 YFSETQ. V shed 2 bases and J shed 1 base, with 12 bases lying between them. The CDR3: CASSFLGTPNTEAFF. The CDR3, as DNA: TGCGCCAGCAGCTTCCTCGGGACGCCGAACACTGAAGCTTTCTTT.

The chain couples TRBV11-2 to TRBJ2-3; 8 positions agree with TRBD1. The J segment lost 2 bases and the V segment lost 5 bases, leaving 9 bases of the junction unmatched. The CDR3 consists of 16 residues. Germline lookup yields CDR1 SGHAT and CDR2 FQNNGV. The CDR3 is CASSLTDRVHTDTQYF. The CDR3 nucleotides are TGTGCCAGCAGCCTGACGGACAGGGTGCACACAGATACGCAGTATTTT.

The chain couples TRBV29-1 to TRBJ2-5; TRBD2 aligns across 7 bases. Losses at the gene ends were 0 bases for V and 0 bases for J; bases not matched to a gene: 4. Germline V CDR1 and CDR2: SQVTM, ANQGSEA. The CDR3 contains 15 residues. The CDR3 nucleotides are TGCAGCGTTGAAGATTGGGAGGGCTACCAAGAGACCCAGTACTTC. Its protein is CSVEDWEGYQETQYF.

This clonotype was seen a few times. The rearrangement uses TRBV19 and TRBJ2-3; the match to TRBD2 covers 9 bases. CDR1 is LNHDA and CDR2 is SQIVND in the germline V gene (reference sequence). V gave up 3 bases and J gave up 1 base; unmatched junction bases: 5. The CDR3 extends over 16 amino acids. The CDR3 region has the DNA TGTGCCAGTAGTATTCCGACTAGCGGCGGCACAGATACGCAGTATTTT. This sequence encodes CASSIPTSGGTDTQYF.

This clonotype was counted only a few times. This chain links TRBV28 with TRBJ2-7; D assignment may be TRBD1 or TRBD2 (5 bases each). This CDR3 has 13 amino acids. Trimming removed 5 bases at V and 4 bases at J, with 12 bases between. Germline V gene data show CDR1 as MDHEN and CDR2 as SYDVKM. CDR3 nucleotide sequence: TGTGCCAGCAGTCCCAGGGACCCTTACGAGCAGTACGTC. This sequence encodes CASSPRDPYEQYV.